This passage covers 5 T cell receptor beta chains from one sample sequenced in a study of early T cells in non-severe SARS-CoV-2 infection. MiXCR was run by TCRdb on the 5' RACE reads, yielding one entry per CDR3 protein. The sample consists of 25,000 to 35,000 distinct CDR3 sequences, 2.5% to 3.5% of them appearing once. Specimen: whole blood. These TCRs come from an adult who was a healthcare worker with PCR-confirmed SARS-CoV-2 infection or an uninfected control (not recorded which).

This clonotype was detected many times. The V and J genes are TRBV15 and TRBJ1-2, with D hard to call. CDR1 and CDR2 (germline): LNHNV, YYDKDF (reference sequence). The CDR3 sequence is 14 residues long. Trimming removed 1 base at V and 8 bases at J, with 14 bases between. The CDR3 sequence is CATSRGGVRAGYTF. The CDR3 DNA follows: TGTGCCACCAGCAGAGGTGGAGTCCGGGCCGGCTACACCTTC.

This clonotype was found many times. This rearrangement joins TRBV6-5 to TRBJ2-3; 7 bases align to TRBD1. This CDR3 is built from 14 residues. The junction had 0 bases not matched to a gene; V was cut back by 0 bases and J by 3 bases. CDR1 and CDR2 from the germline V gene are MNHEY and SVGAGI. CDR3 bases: TGTGCCAGCAGTTACTCGACAGGGACAGATACGCAGTATTTT. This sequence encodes CASSYSTGTDTQYF.

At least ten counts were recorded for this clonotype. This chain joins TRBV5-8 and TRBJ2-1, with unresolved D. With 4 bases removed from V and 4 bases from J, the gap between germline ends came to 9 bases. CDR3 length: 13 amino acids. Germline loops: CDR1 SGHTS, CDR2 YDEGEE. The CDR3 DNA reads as TGTGCCAGCAGCAAGCCCCCTTACAATGAGCAGTTCTTC. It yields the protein CASSKPPYNEQFF.

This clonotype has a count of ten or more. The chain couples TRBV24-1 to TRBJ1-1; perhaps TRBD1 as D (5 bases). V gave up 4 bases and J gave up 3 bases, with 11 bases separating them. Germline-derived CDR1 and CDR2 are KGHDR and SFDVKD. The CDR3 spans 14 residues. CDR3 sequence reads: CATSDLDSDTEAFF. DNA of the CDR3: TGTGCCACCAGTGACCTCGACAGTGACACTGAAGCTTTCTTT.

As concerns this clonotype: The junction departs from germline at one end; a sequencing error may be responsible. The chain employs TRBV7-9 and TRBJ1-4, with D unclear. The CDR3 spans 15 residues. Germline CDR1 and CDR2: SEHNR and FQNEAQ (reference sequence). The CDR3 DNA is TGTGCCAGCAGCCCTCCTCTCAGATCTAATGAAAGACTGTTTTTT. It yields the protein CASSPPLRSNERLFF.